What follows are 31 T cell receptor beta chains derived from one specimen sequenced in a study of blood T cell repertoires in COVID-19. TCRdb's table, derived via immunoSEQ multiplex PCR, lists solely in-frame clones and lacks some. The sample includes about 170,000 clones, 84% of them seen just once. Sequencing was carried out using peripheral blood. The receptors originated from a man in his forties who had recovered from COVID-19.

The rearrangement joins TRBV7-9 to TRBJ2-3; 8 bases map to TRBD2. Per germline, CDR1 SEHNR and CDR2 FQNEAQ (reference sequence). The CDR3 length is 14 residues. With V trimmed by 2 bases and J by 4 bases, 2 bases remained unmatched. The CDR3 sequence: CASSLSAGADTQYF. The CDR3 DNA follows: TGTGCCAGCAGCTTATCAGCGGGGGCAGATACGCAGTATTTT.

The chain joins TRBV3-1 (or the pseudogene TRBV3-2) to TRBJ2-7; 8 nucleotides agree with TRBD1. V trimming: 0 bases; J trimming: 3 bases; junction bases outside the gene matches: 7. CDR1 and CDR2 from the germline V gene are LGHDT and YNNKEL (reference sequence). This CDR3 has 16 residues. The CDR3 protein is CASSQDERDRIYEQYF. CDR3 DNA: TGTGCCAGCAGCCAAGATGAACGGGACAGGATCTACGAGCAGTACTTC.

The genes are TRBV4-3 and TRBJ2-7; a possible D gene is TRBD1 (5 bases). Trimming removed 0 bases at V and 2 bases at J, with 11 bases between. The CDR3 extends over 15 amino acids. Germline V gives CDR1 LGHNA, CDR2 YSLEER. The CDR3 sequence: CASSQDYPGTYEQYF. The CDR3 bases are TGCGCCAGCAGCCAAGATTATCCAGGGACCTACGAGCAGTACTTC.

This chain joins TRBV18 and TRBJ2-4; the match to TRBD2 covers 7 bases. CDR3 length: 17 amino acids. Germline CDR1 KGHSH, CDR2 LQKENI. V was clipped by 3 bases and J by 2 bases; unmatched bases: 10. CDR3 in DNA: TGTGCCAGCTCACCTGGGAGGGAGCGGGTGACCAAAAACATTCAGTACTTC. Translating gives CASSPGRERVTKNIQYF.

In its sample, this clone is medium-sized. The chain combines TRBV4-2 with TRBJ2-3; D may be TRBD2 (6 bases). V shed 1 base and J shed 3 bases, with 8 bases lying between them. CDR3 length: 14 residues. Germline CDR1 and CDR2: LGHNA and YNFKEQ. The CDR3 nucleotides read TGTGCCAGCAGCCAAGCCCGGGAGACAGATACGCAGTATTTT. This sequence encodes CASSQARETDTQYF.

This rearrangement joins TRBV7-9 to TRBJ2-1, with D perhaps TRBD2 (6 bases). The germline gives CDR1 SEHNR, CDR2 FQNEAQ (reference sequence). The CDR3 is 18 amino acids. V dropped 3 bases and J dropped 0 bases, with 18 bases sitting between them. CDR3: CASSLGGLSVSSYNEQFF. The CDR3 nucleotides are TGTGCCAGCAGCTTGGGGGGACTCTCCGTCAGCTCCTACAATGAGCAGTTCTTC.

This chain links TRBV9 with TRBJ1-4, with 7 bases that match TRBD1. The V segment lost 3 bases and the J segment 8 bases; nucleotides outside the gene matches: 7. CDR1 and CDR2 (germline): SGDLS, YYNGEE. This CDR3 spans 14 amino acids. As DNA, the CDR3 is TGTGCCAGCAGCGCCTCAGGGGGATGGGAAAAACTGTTTTTT. Translation: CASSASGGWEKLFF.

The chain is built from TRBV4-3 and TRBJ2-7, with 7 positions matching TRBD1. With V trimmed by 4 bases and J by 4 bases, 4 bases remained unmatched. CDR1 is LGHNA, CDR2 YSLEER, per germline. CDR3 size: 13 residues. Here the CDR3 reads CASSPTGWYEQYF. In nucleotides, the CDR3 is TGCGCCAGCAGCCCGACAGGGTGGTACGAGCAGTACTTC.

This clone has more than one count but fewer than ten. This chain joins TRBV10-3 and TRBJ1-2, with 7 bases identical to TRBD1. The V gene's germline CDR1 is ENHRY and CDR2 SYGVKD. The CDR3 contains 13 residues. Trimming at V came to 0 bases and at J to 7 bases, leaving 2 bases not matched to a gene. The CDR3 loop is CAISESGTVGYTF. DNA for the CDR3: TGTGCCATCAGTGAGTCGGGGACAGTTGGCTACACCTTC.

The CDR3 sequence is CASSQLRGGTGELFF. The CDR3 coding sequence is TGTGCCAGCAGCCAACTCAGGGGCGGCACCGGGGAGCTGTTTTTT. This sequence joins TRBV4-2 and TRBJ2-2; tentative D call: TRBD1 (6 bases). From germline, CDR1 is LGHNA and CDR2 YNFKEQ. Trimming stripped 2 bases from V and 4 bases from J, with 11 bases between. This CDR3 comprises 15 residues.

J is TRBJ2-5 and V is TRBV11-1; TRBD1 matches at 7 bases. Germline CDR1 reads SGHAT; CDR2 reads FQDESV (reference sequence). The CDR3 loop spans 14 amino acids. J gave up 5 bases and V 5 bases, and 8 bases lay outside the gene matches. The CDR3 loop is CASSPQGGLETQYF. CDR3 in DNA: TGTGCCAGCAGCCCCCAAGGGGGCCTGGAGACCCAGTACTTC.

The chain is built from TRBV24-1 and TRBJ2-3; no definite D call. Germline CDR1 is KGHDR and CDR2 is SFDVKD. This CDR3 is built from 14 residues. Trimming took 4 bases from V and 7 from J, leaving 14 bases between them. The CDR3 bases are TGTGCCACCAGTGACACCCCGCCGAGGAATACGCAGTATTTT. Translating it yields CATSDTPPRNTQYF.

This rearrangement joins TRBV6-2 or TRBV6-3 to TRBJ2-7; 7 bases are a match to TRBD1. Germline assignment: CDR1 MNHEY and CDR2 SVGEGT. V gave up 2 bases and J gave up 5 bases; unmatched junction bases: 6. This CDR3 contains 14 residues. For the CDR3, the DNA is TGTGCCAGCAGTTACATACAGGGGACGGACGAGCAGTACTTC. As protein: CASSYIQGTDEQYF.

CDR3 coding DNA: TGTGCCAGCAGCGGGGGCTTGAACACCGGGGAGCTGTTTTTT. Its translation is CASSGGLNTGELFF. The gene calls are TRBV9 and TRBJ2-2, with a weak D call TRBD1 (5 bases). V lost 3 bases, J lost 1 base, and 7 bases lay in between. Germline V gene data show CDR1 as SGDLS and CDR2 as YYNGEE. This CDR3 has 14 residues.

V and J are TRBV5-4 and TRBJ2-7; D is possibly TRBD2 (7 bases). The ends were cut back, 0 bases at V and 5 bases at J, with 18 bases in the middle. The CDR3 covers 16 residues. CDR1 and CDR2 from the germline V gene are SGHNT and YYREEE (reference sequence). This CDR3 reads CASSLGAGAKGNEQYF. Here the CDR3 DNA reads TGTGCCAGCAGCTTGGGGGCGGGGGCCAAAGGAAACGAGCAGTACTTC.

The chain has TRBV24-1 and TRBJ1-5, with D perhaps matching TRBD1 (5 bases). This CDR3 has 15 amino acids. The germline gives CDR1 KGHDR, CDR2 SFDVKD. V was trimmed by 6 bases and J by 4 bases, leaving 15 bases between them. The CDR3 sequence is CATSPGGGGNQPQHF. In DNA form, the CDR3 reads TGTGCCACCAGTCCGGGTGGGGGGGGTAATCAGCCCCAGCATTTT.

The chain is built from TRBV4-2 and TRBJ1-2; 8 bases are shared with TRBD1. Germline V CDR1 and CDR2: LGHNA, YNFKEQ. With V trimmed by 4 bases and J by 3 bases, 4 bases remained unmatched. This CDR3 has 14 amino acids. CDR3 nucleotides: TGTGCCAGCAGCCGTGGACAGGGCGACTATGGCTACACCTTC. It translates to CASSRGQGDYGYTF.

This clone was detected only once. The V gene is TRBV4-2, the J gene TRBJ2-3; D gene ambiguous. V dropped 3 bases and J dropped 3 bases, with 13 bases sitting between them. This CDR3 region has 15 residues. Germline V gives CDR1 LGHNA, CDR2 YNFKEQ. Here the CDR3 reads CASSHGWSSTDTQYF. The CDR3 bases are TGTGCCAGCAGCCATGGGTGGAGTAGTACAGATACGCAGTATTTT.

This rearrangement joins TRBV6-5 to TRBJ1-3; possible D gene TRBD1, 5 bases. V lost 7 bases and J lost 4, with 17 bases in between. CDR1 is MNHEY and CDR2 is SVGAGI in the germline V gene. This CDR3 has 15 residues. DNA for the CDR3: TGTGCCAGCACTACCTCGGCAGGGTCAGGAAACACCATATATTTT. Translation gives CASTTSAGSGNTIYF.

The J gene is TRBJ2-5, the V gene TRBV3-1 (or the pseudogene TRBV3-2); 12 bases agree with TRBD2. V gave up 0 bases and J gave up 4 bases; unmatched junction bases: 18. CDR1 and CDR2 from the germline V gene are LGHDT and YNNKEL (reference sequence). This CDR3 contains 21 residues. CDR3 region: CASSQDPTPLAGGYSAETQYF. The DNA of the CDR3 is TGTGCCAGCAGCCAAGATCCCACGCCCCTAGCGGGGGGGTACAGCGCAGAGACCCAGTACTTC.

This chain's CDR3 is CASRYDRGNQPQHF. The CDR3 nucleotides read TGTGCCAGCAGATACGACAGGGGCAATCAGCCCCAGCATTTT. This chain uses TRBV28 with TRBJ1-5, with 7 bases matching TRBD1. Germline V gene data show CDR1 as MDHEN and CDR2 as SYDVKM. J was trimmed by 2 bases and V by 6 bases; bases with no gene match: 4. The CDR3 runs 14 residues. Variable domain in full (rest from reference TRBV28 and TRBJ1-5): DVKVTQSSRYLVKRTGEKVFLECVQDMDHENMFWYRQDPGLGLRLIYFSYDVKMKEKGDIPEGYSVSREKKERFSLILESASTNQTSMYLCASRYDRGNQPQHFGDGTRLSIL.

V is TRBV11-3 and J is TRBJ1-2; TRBD1 aligns across 9 bases. The J segment lost 0 bases and the V segment lost 1 base, leaving 6 bases of the junction unmatched. Looked up from germline, CDR1 is SGHNT and CDR2 is YENEEA. This CDR3 is 17 amino acids long. The CDR3 DNA is TGTGCCAGCAGCTTAGGTCCGGGACAGGGTACTAACTATGGCTACACCTTC. This translates into CASSLGPGQGTNYGYTF.

The rearrangement joins TRBV11-3 to TRBJ1-1; TRBD1 agrees at 11 bases. Germline CDR1 is SGHNT and CDR2 is YENEEA. This CDR3 spans 14 amino acids. With 10 bases clipped from V and 7 bases from J, the junction kept 11 bases outside the gene matches. The CDR3, as DNA: TGTGCCACCCGGACAGGGGGCGCTTCCCTTGAAGCTTTCTTT. Protein sequence: CATRTGGASLEAFF.

The chain is built from TRBV19 and TRBJ2-5, with a weak D call TRBD1 (7 bases). Germline-derived CDR1 and CDR2 are LNHDA and SQIVND (reference sequence). The CDR3 is 15 residues long. V lost 3 bases, J lost 2 bases, and 13 bases lay in between. The CDR3 DNA reads as TGTGCCAGTAGTATGGTGGCGGGACAGCAAGAGACCCAGTACTTC. Its translation is CASSMVAGQQETQYF.

V gene TRBV4-1 combines with J gene TRBJ1-5; D gene ambiguous. This CDR3 comprises 15 residues. With 1 base removed from V and 6 bases from J, the gap between germline ends came to 13 bases. Looked up from germline, CDR1 is MGHRA and CDR2 is YSYEKL. The CDR3 here is CASSQVSLGGQPQHF. For the CDR3, the DNA is TGCGCCAGCAGCCAAGTGTCCCTAGGAGGTCAGCCCCAGCATTTT.

The V and J genes are TRBV25-1 and TRBJ1-1; possible D gene TRBD1, 5 bases. This CDR3 has 13 amino acids. Germline CDR1 and CDR2: MGHDK and SYGVNS. V lost 7 bases and J 4 bases, leaving 13 bases between the germline ends. The CDR3 loop is CASNRGGTTEAFF. In DNA, the CDR3 is TGTGCCAGCAATCGGGGGGGAACCACTGAAGCTTTCTTT.

The chain's CDR3 is CASSPASGVTTF. In DNA form, the CDR3 reads TGTGCCAGCAGCCCCGCGTCAGGGGTAACCACCTTC. This rearrangement joins TRBV7-8 to TRBJ1-2, with D perhaps matching TRBD1 (6 bases). Looked up from germline, CDR1 is SGHVS and CDR2 is FQNEAQ. The CDR3 covers 12 residues. Deletions cut 5 bases from V and 13 bases from J, with 17 bases between.

The gene calls are TRBV6-6 and TRBJ2-7, with D hard to call. Germline-derived CDR1 and CDR2 are MNHNY and SVGAGI (reference sequence). The CDR3 is 14 residues long. Trimming removed 4 bases from V and 2 bases from J, with 12 bases in between. In nucleotides, the CDR3 is TGTGCCAGCAGTTCCCTGGGCAGAACCTACGAGCAGTACTTC. Translated: CASSSLGRTYEQYF.

The chain carries TRBV19 and TRBJ2-7, with D tentatively TRBD2 (6 bases). The CDR3 totals 16 residues. CDR1 and CDR2 (germline): LNHDA, SQIVND (reference sequence). V gave up 4 bases and J gave up 2 bases, with 18 bases separating them. The CDR3 is CASSTRAGPGAYEQYF. The CDR3 region has the DNA TGTGCCAGTAGTACCCGGGCGGGGCCGGGGGCCTACGAGCAGTACTTC.

The chain recombines TRBV7-2 with TRBJ2-1, with a possible D match to TRBD2 (6 bases). Germline CDR1 is SGHTA and CDR2 is FQGNSA. The ends were cut back, 0 bases at V and 8 bases at J, with 11 bases in the middle. The CDR3 covers 14 residues. The CDR3 protein is CASSLAWGGDEQFF. CDR3 nucleotides: TGTGCCAGCAGCTTAGCCTGGGGCGGGGATGAGCAGTTCTTC.

This clone was seen once. The chain joins TRBV19 to TRBJ2-1; a weak D match, TRBD2 (5 bases). The CDR3 consists of 13 residues. Germline CDR1 reads LNHDA; CDR2 reads SQIVND (reference sequence). V shed 3 bases and J shed 6 bases, with 9 bases lying between them. The CDR3 DNA reads as TGTGCCAGTAGTATCGGGAACACCAATGAGCAGTTCTTC. Amino acid sequence: CASSIGNTNEQFF.